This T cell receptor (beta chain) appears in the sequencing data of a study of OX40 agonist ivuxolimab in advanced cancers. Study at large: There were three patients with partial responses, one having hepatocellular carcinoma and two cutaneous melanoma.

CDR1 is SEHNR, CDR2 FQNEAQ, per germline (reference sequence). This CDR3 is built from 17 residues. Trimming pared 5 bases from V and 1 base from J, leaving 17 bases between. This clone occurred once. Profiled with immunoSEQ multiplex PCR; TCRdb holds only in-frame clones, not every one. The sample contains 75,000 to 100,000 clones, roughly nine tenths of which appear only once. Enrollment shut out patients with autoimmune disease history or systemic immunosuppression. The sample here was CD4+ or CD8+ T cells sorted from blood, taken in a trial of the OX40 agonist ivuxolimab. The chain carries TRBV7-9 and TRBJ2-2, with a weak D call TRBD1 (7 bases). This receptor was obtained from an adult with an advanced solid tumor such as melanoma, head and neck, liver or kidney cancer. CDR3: CASSPPTGRENTGELFF. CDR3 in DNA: TGTGCCAGCAGCCCGCCGACAGGGCGGGAGAACACCGGGGAGCTGTTTTTT.